This T cell receptor (beta chain) appears in the sequencing data of a study of blood T cell repertoires in COVID-19. Assay used: immunoSEQ multiplex PCR; TCRdb lists only in-frame clones, some missing. This table has 150,000 to 200,000 clones, about 88% appearing once. Germline trimming cut 5 bases from V and 6 bases from J; bases unmatched to any gene: 25. The CDR3 is made up of 21 amino acids. Per germline, CDR1 LNHDA and CDR2 SQIVND (reference sequence). This receptor was taken from a woman in her late teens or twenties who had recovered from COVID-19. The specimen was PBMCs or T cells enriched from blood (not recorded which). The chain joins TRBV19 to TRBJ2-2, with 9 bases matching TRBD2. The CDR3: CASSVLPLGSGSLRGAGELFF. CDR3 bases: TGTGCCAGTAGTGTCCTTCCATTGGGTAGCGGGAGCTTAAGGGGGGCCGGGGAGCTGTTTTTT.